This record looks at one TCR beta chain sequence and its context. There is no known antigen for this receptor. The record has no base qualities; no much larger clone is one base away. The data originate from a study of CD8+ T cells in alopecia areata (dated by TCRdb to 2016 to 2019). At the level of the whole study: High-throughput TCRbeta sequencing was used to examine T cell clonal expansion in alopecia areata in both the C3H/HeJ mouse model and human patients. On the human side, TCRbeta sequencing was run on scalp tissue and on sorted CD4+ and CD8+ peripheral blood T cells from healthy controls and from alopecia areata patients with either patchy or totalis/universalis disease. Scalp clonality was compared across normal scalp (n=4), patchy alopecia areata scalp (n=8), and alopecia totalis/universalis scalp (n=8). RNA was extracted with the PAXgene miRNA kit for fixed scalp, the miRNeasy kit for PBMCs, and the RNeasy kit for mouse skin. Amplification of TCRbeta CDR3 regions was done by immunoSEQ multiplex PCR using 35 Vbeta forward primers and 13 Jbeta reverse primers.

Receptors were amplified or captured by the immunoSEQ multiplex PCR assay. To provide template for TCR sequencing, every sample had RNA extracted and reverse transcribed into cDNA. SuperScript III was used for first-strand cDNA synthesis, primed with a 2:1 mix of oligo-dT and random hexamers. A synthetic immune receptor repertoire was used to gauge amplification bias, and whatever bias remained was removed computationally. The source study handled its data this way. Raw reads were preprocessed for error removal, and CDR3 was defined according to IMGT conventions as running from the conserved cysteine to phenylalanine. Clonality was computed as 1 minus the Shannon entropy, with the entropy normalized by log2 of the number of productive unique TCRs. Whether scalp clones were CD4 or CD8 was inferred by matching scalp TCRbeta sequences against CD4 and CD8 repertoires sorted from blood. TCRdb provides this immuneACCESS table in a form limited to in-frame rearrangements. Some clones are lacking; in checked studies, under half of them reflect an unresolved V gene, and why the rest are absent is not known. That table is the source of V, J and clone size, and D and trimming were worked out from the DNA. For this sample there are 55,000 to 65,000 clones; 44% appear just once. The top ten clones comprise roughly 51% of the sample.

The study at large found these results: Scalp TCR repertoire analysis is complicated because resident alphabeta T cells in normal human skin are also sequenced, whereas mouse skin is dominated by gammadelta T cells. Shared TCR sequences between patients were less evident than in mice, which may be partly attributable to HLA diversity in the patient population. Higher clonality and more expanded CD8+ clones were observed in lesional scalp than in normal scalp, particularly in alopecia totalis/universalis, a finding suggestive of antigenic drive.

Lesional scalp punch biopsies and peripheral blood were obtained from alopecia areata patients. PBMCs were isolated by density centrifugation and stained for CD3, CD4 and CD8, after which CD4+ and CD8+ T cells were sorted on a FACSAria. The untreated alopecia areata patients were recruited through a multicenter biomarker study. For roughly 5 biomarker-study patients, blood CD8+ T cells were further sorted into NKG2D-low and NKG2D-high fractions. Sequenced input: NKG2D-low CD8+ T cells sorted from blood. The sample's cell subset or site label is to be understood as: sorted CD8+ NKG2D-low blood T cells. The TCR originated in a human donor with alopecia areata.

The sequenced DNA: TGTGCCAGCAGCTTAGGTCGGACGCCGGCGGGAGAGACCCAGTACTTC. It specifies CASSLGRTPAGETQYF. Recombination joined TRBV7-7 with TRBJ2-5; the D region possibly corresponds to TRBD2 (5 bases align). Reading the germline V gene (reference sequence) gives CDR1 SSHAT and CDR2 FNYEAQ. V lost 1 base and J lost 4 bases; the stretch between them is 16 bases long. The CDR3 holds 16 amino acids from the cysteine to the phenylalanine. Only the CDR3 DNA stays, 48 bases, in frame from base 1.